These T cell receptor beta chains were read from a single sample in a study of T cells after yellow fever vaccination. TCRdb re-analysed the 5' RACE reads in MiXCR, keeping a single row per CDR3 protein. The table lists over 45,000 distinct CDR3 sequences, roughly 6.9% of them singletons. This specimen was CD8+ T cells sorted from PBMCs, taken on the day of the first yellow fever vaccination. The receptor set was obtained from a young man who received the YFV17D yellow fever vaccine. Both conserved end residues are part of each CDR3. D genes are given only for firm matches. A clone size is listed for some rows: how often the clone was seen (once, few, many), or a class if it is expanded.

D gene: NA
V gene: TRBV4-2
clone size: many
J gene: TRBJ1-1
CDR3 protein: CASSQVLVVSTEAFF
CDR3 DNA: TGTGCCAGCAGCCAAGTTTTGGTCGTGAGCACTGAAGCTTTCTTT

D gene: NA
V gene: TRBV5-1
clone size: few
J gene: TRBJ1-2
CDR3 protein: CASSQEGRGAANYGYTF
CDR3 DNA: TGCGCCAGCAGCCAGGAGGGCAGGGGAGCGGCTAACTATGGCTACACCTTC

D gene: TRBD2
V gene: TRBV6-2/TRBV6-3
clone size: NA
J gene: TRBJ2-7
CDR3 protein: CASSYGGSGLLMSYEQYF
CDR3 DNA: TGTGCCAGCAGTTACGGAGGTTCGGGACTACTGATGTCCTACGAGCAGTACTTC

D gene: NA
V gene: TRBV6-5
clone size: many
J gene: TRBJ2-3
CDR3 protein: CASSYPTNSDTQYF
CDR3 DNA: TGTGCCAGCAGTTACCCGACTAATTCCGATACGCAGTATTTT

D gene: NA
V gene: TRBV12-3/TRBV12-4
clone size: NA
J gene: TRBJ2-7
CDR3 protein: CASRWAGHEQYF
CDR3 DNA: TGTGCCAGCAGGTGGGCAGGGCACGAGCAGTACTTC

D gene: TRBD2
V gene: TRBV6-2/TRBV6-3
clone size: many
J gene: TRBJ2-1
CDR3 protein: CASSYEAGGRNSYNEQFF
CDR3 DNA: TGTGCCAGCAGTTACGAGGCGGGGGGTCGAAACTCCTACAATGAGCAGTTCTTC

D gene: NA
V gene: TRBV7-9
clone size: many
J gene: TRBJ1-2
CDR3 protein: CASSKQGTHRFGYTF
CDR3 DNA: TGTGCCAGCAGCAAACAAGGGACACATCGTTTTGGCTACACCTTC

D gene: NA
V gene: TRBV12-3/TRBV12-4
clone size: few
J gene: TRBJ1-3
CDR3 protein: CASSSTGASGNTIYF
CDR3 DNA: TGTGCCAGCAGTTCCACAGGTGCCTCTGGAAACACCATATATTTT

D gene: NA
V gene: TRBV29-1
clone size: many
J gene: TRBJ2-2
CDR3 protein: CSVRTGELFF
CDR3 DNA: TGCAGCGTGAGGACCGGGGAGCTGTTTTTT

D gene: TRBD2
V gene: TRBV7-6
clone size: NA
J gene: TRBJ2-3
CDR3 protein: CASSPRTSGGPDTQYF
CDR3 DNA: TGTGCCAGCAGCCCAAGGACTAGCGGGGGTCCAGATACGCAGTATTTT

D gene: NA
V gene: TRBV9
clone size: many
J gene: TRBJ1-1
CDR3 protein: CASSVVRAGTEAFF
CDR3 DNA: TGTGCCAGCAGCGTAGTGAGGGCGGGCACTGAAGCTTTCTTT

D gene: NA
V gene: TRBV15
clone size: NA
J gene: TRBJ2-5
CDR3 protein: CATSSRKAETQYF
CDR3 DNA: TGTGCCACCAGCAGCCGTAAAGCGGAGACCCAGTACTTC

D gene: NA
V gene: TRBV5-5
clone size: few
J gene: TRBJ2-7
CDR3 protein: CASSLGGEIYEQYF
CDR3 DNA: TGTGCCAGCAGCTTGGGCGGCGAGATCTACGAGCAGTACTTC

D gene: TRBD1
V gene: TRBV3-1
clone size: few
J gene: TRBJ2-5
CDR3 protein: CASSRTGEETQYF
CDR3 DNA: TGTGCCAGCAGCCGGACAGGGGAAGAGACCCAGTACTTC

D gene: NA
V gene: TRBV7-2
clone size: many
J gene: TRBJ2-5
CDR3 protein: CASGFSGLLETQYF
CDR3 DNA: TGTGCCAGCGGATTTTCCGGACTTCTAGAGACCCAGTACTTC

D gene: TRBD1
V gene: TRBV12-3/TRBV12-4
clone size: many
J gene: TRBJ1-6
CDR3 protein: CASRRDSNSPLHF
CDR3 DNA: TGTGCCAGCAGACGGGACAGTAATTCACCCCTCCACTTT

D gene: NA
V gene: TRBV12-3/TRBV12-4
clone size: few
J gene: TRBJ1-4
CDR3 protein: CASTRSRGRDEKLFF
CDR3 DNA: TGTGCCAGCACCCGGTCACGGGGGCGCGATGAAAAACTGTTTTTT

D gene: TRBD2
V gene: TRBV27
clone size: many
J gene: TRBJ2-3
CDR3 protein: CASSLSSGDSTDTQYF
CDR3 DNA: TGTGCCAGCAGTTTATCGAGCGGGGATAGCACAGATACGCAGTATTTT

D gene: NA
V gene: TRBV20-1
clone size: NA
J gene: TRBJ1-5
CDR3 protein: CSARNGLDRDNQPQHF
CDR3 DNA: TGCAGTGCTAGGAACGGTCTGGACAGAGACAATCAGCCCCAGCATTTT

D gene: NA
V gene: TRBV12-3/TRBV12-4
clone size: few
J gene: TRBJ1-1
CDR3 protein: CASSPRATRVTEAFF
CDR3 DNA: TGTGCCAGCAGTCCCCGGGCCACCCGGGTTACTGAAGCTTTCTTT

D gene: TRBD1
V gene: TRBV19
clone size: NA
J gene: TRBJ1-1
CDR3 protein: CASSTQGAIGNEAFF
CDR3 DNA: TGTGCCAGTAGTACGCAGGGGGCTATCGGAAATGAAGCTTTCTTT

D gene: NA
V gene: TRBV30
clone size: NA
J gene: TRBJ1-1
CDR3 protein: CAWSGEGYTEAFF
CDR3 DNA: TGTGCCTGGAGTGGCGAGGGGTACACTGAAGCTTTCTTT

D gene: TRBD2
V gene: TRBV12-3/TRBV12-4
clone size: many
J gene: TRBJ2-3
CDR3 protein: CASSLSGVGDTQYF
CDR3 DNA: TGTGCCAGCAGCCTCAGCGGGGTGGGTGATACGCAGTATTTT

D gene: NA
V gene: TRBV27
clone size: NA
J gene: TRBJ2-6
CDR3 protein: CASTRWGRPSSGANVLTF
CDR3 DNA: TGTGCCAGCACCCGGTGGGGACGTCCGAGCTCTGGGGCCAACGTCCTGACTTTC

D gene: NA
V gene: TRBV29-1
clone size: NA
J gene: TRBJ1-2
CDR3 protein: CSVEGAGDNYGYTF
CDR3 DNA: TGCAGCGTTGAAGGGGCAGGGGATAACTATGGCTACACCTTC

D gene: NA
V gene: TRBV5-5
clone size: many
J gene: TRBJ2-1
CDR3 protein: CASSLARANYNEQFF
CDR3 DNA: TGTGCCAGCAGCTTGGCACGGGCTAACTACAATGAGCAGTTCTTC

D gene: NA
V gene: TRBV6-2/TRBV6-3
clone size: NA
J gene: TRBJ2-2
CDR3 protein: CASSYGGSAGELFF
CDR3 DNA: TGTGCCAGCAGTTATGGGGGGTCGGCCGGGGAGCTGTTTTTT

D gene: NA
V gene: TRBV14
clone size: NA
J gene: TRBJ2-3
CDR3 protein: CASSPLQEDTQYF
CDR3 DNA: TGTGCCAGCAGCCCTCTACAGGAGGATACGCAGTATTTT

D gene: TRBD1
V gene: TRBV7-9
clone size: many
J gene: TRBJ2-2
CDR3 protein: CASSFPGTGYTGELFF
CDR3 DNA: TGTGCCAGCAGCTTCCCTGGGACAGGGTACACCGGGGAGCTGTTTTTT